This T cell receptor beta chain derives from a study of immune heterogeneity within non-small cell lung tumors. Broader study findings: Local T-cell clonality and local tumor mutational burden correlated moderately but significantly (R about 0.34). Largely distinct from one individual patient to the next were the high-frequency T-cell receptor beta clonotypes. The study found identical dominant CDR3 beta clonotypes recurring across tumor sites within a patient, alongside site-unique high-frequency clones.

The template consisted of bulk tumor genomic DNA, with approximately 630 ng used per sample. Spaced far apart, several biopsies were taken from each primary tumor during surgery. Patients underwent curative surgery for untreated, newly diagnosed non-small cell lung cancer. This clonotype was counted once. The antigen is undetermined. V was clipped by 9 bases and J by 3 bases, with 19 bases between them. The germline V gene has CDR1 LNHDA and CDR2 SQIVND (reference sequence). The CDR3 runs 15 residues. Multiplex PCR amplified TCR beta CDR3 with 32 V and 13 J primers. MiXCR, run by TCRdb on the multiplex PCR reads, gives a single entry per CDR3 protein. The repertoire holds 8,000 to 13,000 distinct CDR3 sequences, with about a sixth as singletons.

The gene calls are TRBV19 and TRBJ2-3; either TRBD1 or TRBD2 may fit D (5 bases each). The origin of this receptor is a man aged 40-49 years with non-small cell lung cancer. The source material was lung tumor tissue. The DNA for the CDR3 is TGTGCCAGCAGCCAATCGCGAGGGGCTACAGATACGCAGTATTTT. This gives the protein CASSQSRGATDTQYF. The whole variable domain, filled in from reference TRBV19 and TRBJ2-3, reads DGGITQSPKYLFRKEGQNVTLSCEQNLNHDAMYWYRQDPGQGLRLIYYSQIVNDFQKGDIAEGYSVSREKKESFPLTVTSAQKNPTAFYLCASSQSRGATDTQYFGPGTRLTVL.